This TCR beta chain was identified in a study of T cell changes during pregnancy in multiple sclerosis. Using immunoSEQ multiplex PCR, the repertoire was profiled, and TCRdb retains in-frame clones only, with some absent. The data contain some 60,000 clones, approximately 86% of them seen just once; the ten biggest clones take up 0.38%. Germline CDR1 is SGHRS and CDR2 is YFSETQ. The CDR3 has 15 amino acids. V was trimmed by 4 bases and J by 3 bases, leaving 11 bases between them. The rearrangement links TRBV5-1 to TRBJ1-6; D not certain. The sample in question was CD4+ T cells from peripheral blood mononuclear cells, obtained in the third trimester of pregnancy. The clonotype was recovered from a female donor with multiple sclerosis, enrolled in a pregnancy study. The CDR3 loop is CASSHAPNYNSPLHF. The CDR3 coding sequence is TGCGCCAGCAGCCACGCGCCTAACTATAATTCACCCCTCCACTTT.